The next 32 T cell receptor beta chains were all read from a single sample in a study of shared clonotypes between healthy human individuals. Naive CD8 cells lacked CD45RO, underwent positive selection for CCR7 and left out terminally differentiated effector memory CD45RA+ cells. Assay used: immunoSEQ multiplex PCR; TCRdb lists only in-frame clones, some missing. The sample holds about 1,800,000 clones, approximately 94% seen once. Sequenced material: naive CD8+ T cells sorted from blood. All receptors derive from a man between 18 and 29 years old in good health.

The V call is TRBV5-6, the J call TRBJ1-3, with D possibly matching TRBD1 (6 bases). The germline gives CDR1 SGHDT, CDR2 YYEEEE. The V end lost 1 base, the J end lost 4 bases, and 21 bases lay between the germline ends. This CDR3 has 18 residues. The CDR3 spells CASSLWTVLRGNGNTIYF. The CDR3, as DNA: TGTGCCAGCAGCTTGTGGACAGTCCTCCGAGGGAACGGAAACACCATATATTTT.

CDR3 residues: CATRGAGVNEQFF. CDR3 sequence (DNA): TGTGCCACCCGGGGGGCAGGGGTGAATGAGCAGTTCTTC. This chain links TRBV27 with TRBJ2-1; D is perhaps TRBD2 (7 bases). The germline V and J ends were trimmed by 10 bases and 7 bases, with 17 bases remaining between them. CDR1 is MNHEY, CDR2 SMNVEV, per germline (reference sequence). The CDR3 has 13 residues.

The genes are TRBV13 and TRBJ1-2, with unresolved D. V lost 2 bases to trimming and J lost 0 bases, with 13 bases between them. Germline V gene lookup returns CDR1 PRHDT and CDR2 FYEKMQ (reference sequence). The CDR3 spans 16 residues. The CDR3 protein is CASSLNRQIANYGYTF. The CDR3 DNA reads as TGTGCCAGCAGCTTAAATCGGCAGATCGCTAACTATGGCTACACCTTC.

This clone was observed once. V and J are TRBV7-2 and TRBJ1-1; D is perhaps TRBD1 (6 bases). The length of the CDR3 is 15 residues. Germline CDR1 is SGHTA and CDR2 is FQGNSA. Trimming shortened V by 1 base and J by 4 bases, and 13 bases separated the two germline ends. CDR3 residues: CASSLDGGQSTEAFF. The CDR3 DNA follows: TGTGCCAGCAGCTTAGATGGGGGGCAGAGCACTGAAGCTTTCTTT.

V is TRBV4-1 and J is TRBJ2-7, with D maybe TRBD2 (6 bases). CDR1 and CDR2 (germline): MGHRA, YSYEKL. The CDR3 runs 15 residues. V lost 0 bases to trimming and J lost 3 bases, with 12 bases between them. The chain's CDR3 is CASSQDQGTVYEQYF. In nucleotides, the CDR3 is TGCGCCAGCAGCCAAGATCAAGGGACTGTCTACGAGCAGTACTTC.

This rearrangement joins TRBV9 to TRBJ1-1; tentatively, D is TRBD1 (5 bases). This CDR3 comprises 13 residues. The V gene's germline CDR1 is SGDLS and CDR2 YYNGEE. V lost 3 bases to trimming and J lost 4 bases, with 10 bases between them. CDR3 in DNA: TGTGCCAGCAGCGACCGACAGAGCACTGAAGCTTTCTTT. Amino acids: CASSDRQSTEAFF.

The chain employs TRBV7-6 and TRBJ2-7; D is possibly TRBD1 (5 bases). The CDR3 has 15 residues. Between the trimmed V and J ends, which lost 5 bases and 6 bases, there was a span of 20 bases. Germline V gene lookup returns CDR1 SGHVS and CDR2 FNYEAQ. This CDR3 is CASSQGRQGSSEQYF. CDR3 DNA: TGTGCCAGCAGCCAAGGGCGGCAGGGTTCGAGCGAGCAGTACTTC.

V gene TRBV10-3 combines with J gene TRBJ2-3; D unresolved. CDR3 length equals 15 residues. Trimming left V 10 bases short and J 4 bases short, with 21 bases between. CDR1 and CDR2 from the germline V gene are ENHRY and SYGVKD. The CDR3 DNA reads TGTGCCACCGCGGTGGGCGTGGGGTTCCCAGATACGCAGTATTTT. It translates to CATAVGVGFPDTQYF.

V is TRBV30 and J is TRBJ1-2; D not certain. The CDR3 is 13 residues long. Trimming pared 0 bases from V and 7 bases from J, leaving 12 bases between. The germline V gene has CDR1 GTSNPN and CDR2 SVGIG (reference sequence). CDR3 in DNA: TGTGCCTGGAGTGTCGGTGATGTCCGTGGCTACACCTTC. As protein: CAWSVGDVRGYTF. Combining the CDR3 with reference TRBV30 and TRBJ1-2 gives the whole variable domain SQTIHQWPATLVQPVGSPLSLECTVEGTSNPNLYWYRQAAGRGLQLLFYSVGIGQISSEVPQNLSASRPQDRQFILSSKKLLLSDSGFYLCAWSVGDVRGYTFGSGTRLTVV.

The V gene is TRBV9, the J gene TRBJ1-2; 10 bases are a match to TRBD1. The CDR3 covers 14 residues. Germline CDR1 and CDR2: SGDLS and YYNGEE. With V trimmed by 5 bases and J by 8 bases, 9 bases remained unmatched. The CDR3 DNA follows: TGTGCCAGCAGGGAGACAGGGGGCCTAAAAGGCTACACCTTC. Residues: CASRETGGLKGYTF.

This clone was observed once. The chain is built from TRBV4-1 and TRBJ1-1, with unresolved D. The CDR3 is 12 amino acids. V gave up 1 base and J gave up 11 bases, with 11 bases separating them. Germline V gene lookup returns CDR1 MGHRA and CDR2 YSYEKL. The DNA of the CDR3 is TGCGCCAGCAGCCAAGGATCCGGGAGGGCTTTCTTT. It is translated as CASSQGSGRAFF.

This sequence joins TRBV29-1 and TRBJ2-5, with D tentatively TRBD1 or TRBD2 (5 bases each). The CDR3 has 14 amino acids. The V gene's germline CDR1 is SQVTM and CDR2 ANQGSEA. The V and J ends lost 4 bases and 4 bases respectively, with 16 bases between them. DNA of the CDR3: TGCAGCGTTGGGGGGAAAGGGGAGCTAGAGACCCAGTACTTC. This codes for CSVGGKGELETQYF.

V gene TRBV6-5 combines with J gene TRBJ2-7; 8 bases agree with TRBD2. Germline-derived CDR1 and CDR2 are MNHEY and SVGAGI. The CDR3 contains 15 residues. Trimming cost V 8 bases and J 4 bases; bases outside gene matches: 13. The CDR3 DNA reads TGTGCCAGCGTCCCCGCGGGGGGACGGGATTACGAGCAGTACTTC. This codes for CASVPAGGRDYEQYF.

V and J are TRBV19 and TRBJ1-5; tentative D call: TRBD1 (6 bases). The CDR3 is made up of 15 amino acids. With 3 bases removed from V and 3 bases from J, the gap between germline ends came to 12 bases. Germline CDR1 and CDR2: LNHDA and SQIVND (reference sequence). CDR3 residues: CASSIFGQFNQPQHF. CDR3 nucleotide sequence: TGTGCCAGTAGTATCTTTGGACAGTTCAATCAGCCCCAGCATTTT.

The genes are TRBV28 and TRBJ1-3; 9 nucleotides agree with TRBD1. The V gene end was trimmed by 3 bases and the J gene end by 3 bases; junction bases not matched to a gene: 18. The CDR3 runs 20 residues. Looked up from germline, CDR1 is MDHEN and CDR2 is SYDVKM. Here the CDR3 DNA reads TGTGCCAGCAGTTTCGGCCGGGACAGGGCCTACCTTGCTAGTGGAAACACCATATATTTT. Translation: CASSFGRDRAYLASGNTIYF.

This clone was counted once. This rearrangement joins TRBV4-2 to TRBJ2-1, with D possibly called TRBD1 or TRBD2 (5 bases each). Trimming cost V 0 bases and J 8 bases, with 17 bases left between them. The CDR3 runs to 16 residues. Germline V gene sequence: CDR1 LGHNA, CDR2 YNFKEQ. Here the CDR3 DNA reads TGTGCCAGCAGCCAAGATCCAGGGACCACCTCCCATGAGCAGTTCTTC. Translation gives CASSQDPGTTSHEQFF.

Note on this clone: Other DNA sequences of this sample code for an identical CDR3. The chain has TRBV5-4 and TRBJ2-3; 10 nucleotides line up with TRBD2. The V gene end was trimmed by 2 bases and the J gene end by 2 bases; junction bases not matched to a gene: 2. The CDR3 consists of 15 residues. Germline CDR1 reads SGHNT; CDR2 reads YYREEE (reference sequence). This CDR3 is CASSLAGGPTDTQYF. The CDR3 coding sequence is TGTGCCAGCAGCTTAGCGGGAGGGCCCACAGATACGCAGTATTTT.

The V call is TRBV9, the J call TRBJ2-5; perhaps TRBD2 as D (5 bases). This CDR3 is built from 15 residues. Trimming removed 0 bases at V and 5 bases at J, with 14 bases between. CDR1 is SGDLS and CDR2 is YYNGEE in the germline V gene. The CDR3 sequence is CASSVAQSGLETQYF. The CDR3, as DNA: TGTGCCAGCAGCGTAGCTCAGAGCGGCCTGGAGACCCAGTACTTC.

CDR3 nucleotides: TGTAGTACCAGGGAAATTCAAGAGACCCAGTACTTC. This codes for CSTREIQETQYF. The genes are TRBV6-1 and TRBJ2-5; perhaps TRBD1 as D (5 bases). The CDR3 runs 12 residues. In germline, CDR1 is MNHNS, CDR2 SASEGT.

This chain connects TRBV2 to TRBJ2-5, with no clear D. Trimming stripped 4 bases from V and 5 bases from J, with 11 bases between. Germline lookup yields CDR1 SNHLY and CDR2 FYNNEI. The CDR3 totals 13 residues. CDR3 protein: CASSVLDMETQYF. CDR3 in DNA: TGTGCCAGCAGTGTACTGGATATGGAGACCCAGTACTTC.

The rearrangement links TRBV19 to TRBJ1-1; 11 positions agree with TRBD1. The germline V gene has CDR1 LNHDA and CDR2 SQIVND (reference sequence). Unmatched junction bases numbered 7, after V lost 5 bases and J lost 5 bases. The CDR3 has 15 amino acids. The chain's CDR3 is CASSPWTGGRTEAFF. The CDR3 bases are TGTGCCAGTAGTCCATGGACAGGGGGCAGGACTGAAGCTTTCTTT.

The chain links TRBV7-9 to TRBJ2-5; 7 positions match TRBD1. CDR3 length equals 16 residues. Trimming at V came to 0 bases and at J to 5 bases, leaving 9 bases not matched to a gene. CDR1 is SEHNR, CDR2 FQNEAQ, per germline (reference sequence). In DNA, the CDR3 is TGTGCCAGCAGCTTAGCGGAACAGGGGCTTGGGGAGACCCAGTACTTC. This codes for CASSLAEQGLGETQYF.

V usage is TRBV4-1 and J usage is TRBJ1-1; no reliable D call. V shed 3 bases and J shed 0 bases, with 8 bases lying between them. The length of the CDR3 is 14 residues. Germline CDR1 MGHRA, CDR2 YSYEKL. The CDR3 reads CASSHGIMNTEAFF. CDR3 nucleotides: TGCGCCAGCAGCCACGGGATCATGAACACTGAAGCTTTCTTT.

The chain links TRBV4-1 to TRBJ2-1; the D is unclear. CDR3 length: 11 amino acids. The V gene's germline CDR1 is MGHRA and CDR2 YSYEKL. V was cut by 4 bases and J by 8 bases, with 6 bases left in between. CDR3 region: CASSLGYEQFF. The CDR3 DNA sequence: TGCGCCAGCAGCCTAGGGTATGAGCAGTTCTTC.

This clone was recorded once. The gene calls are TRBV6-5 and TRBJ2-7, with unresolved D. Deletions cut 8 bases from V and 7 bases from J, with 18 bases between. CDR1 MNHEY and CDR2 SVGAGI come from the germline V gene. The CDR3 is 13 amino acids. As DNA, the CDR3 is TGTGCCAGCGAGCTTCGGGTATTGGGGGAGCAGTACTTC. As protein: CASELRVLGEQYF.

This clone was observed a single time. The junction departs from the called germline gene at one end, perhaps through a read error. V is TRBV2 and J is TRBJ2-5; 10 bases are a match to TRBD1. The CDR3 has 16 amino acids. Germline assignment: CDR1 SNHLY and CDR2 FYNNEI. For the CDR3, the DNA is TGTGCCAGCAGGGAAGGGACAGGGGAGGTTGGGGAGACCCAGTACTTC. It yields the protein CASREGTGEVGETQYF.

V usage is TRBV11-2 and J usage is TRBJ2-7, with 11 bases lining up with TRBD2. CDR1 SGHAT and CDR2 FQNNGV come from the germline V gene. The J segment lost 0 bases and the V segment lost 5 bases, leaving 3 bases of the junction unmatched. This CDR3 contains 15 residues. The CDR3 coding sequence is TGTGCCAGCAGCCCACTAGCGGGAGCCTCCTACGAGCAGTACTTC. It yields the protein CASSPLAGASYEQYF. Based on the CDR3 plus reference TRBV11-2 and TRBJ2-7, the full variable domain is EAGVAQSPRYKIIEKRQSVAFWCNPISGHATLYWYQQILGQGPKLLIQFQNNGVVDDSQLPKDRFSAERLKGVDSTLKIQPAKLEDSAVYLCASSPLAGASYEQYFGPGTRLTVT.

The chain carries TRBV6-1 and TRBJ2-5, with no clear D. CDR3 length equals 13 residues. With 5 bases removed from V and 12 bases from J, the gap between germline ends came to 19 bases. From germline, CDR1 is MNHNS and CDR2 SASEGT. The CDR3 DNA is TGTGCCAGCAGTCCGGACGCAATCCCCAATAAGTACTTC. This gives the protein CASSPDAIPNKYF.

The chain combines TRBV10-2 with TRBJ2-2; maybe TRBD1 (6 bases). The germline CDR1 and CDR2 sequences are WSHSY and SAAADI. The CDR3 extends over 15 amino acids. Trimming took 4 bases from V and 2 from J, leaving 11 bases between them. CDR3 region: CASSVAGVNTGELFF. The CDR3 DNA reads TGCGCCAGCAGTGTGGCAGGGGTAAACACCGGGGAGCTGTTTTTT.

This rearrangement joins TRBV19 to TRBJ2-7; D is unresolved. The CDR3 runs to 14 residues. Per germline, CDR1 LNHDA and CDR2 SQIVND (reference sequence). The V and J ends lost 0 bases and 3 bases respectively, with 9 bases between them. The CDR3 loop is CASSIEASYYEQYF. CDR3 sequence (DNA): TGTGCCAGTAGTATAGAGGCAAGCTACTACGAGCAGTACTTC. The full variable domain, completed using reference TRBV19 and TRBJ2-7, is DGGITQSPKYLFRKEGQNVTLSCEQNLNHDAMYWYRQDPGQGLRLIYYSQIVNDFQKGDIAEGYSVSREKKESFPLTVTSAQKNPTAFYLCASSIEASYYEQYFGPGTRLTVT.

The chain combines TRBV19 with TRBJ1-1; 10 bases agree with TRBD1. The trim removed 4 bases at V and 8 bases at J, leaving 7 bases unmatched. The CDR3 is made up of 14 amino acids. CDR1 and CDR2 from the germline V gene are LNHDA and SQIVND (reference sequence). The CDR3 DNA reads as TGTGCCAGTAGTAGAGGGACAGGGGCTACCGAAGCTTTCTTT. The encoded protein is CASSRGTGATEAFF.

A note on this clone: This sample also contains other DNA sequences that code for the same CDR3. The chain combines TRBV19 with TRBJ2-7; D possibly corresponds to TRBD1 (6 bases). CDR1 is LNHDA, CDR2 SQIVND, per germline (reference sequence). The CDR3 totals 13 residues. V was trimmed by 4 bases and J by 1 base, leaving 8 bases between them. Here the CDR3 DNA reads TGTGCCAGTAGTACCACAGGGTCCTACGAGCAGTACTTC. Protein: CASSTTGSYEQYF.